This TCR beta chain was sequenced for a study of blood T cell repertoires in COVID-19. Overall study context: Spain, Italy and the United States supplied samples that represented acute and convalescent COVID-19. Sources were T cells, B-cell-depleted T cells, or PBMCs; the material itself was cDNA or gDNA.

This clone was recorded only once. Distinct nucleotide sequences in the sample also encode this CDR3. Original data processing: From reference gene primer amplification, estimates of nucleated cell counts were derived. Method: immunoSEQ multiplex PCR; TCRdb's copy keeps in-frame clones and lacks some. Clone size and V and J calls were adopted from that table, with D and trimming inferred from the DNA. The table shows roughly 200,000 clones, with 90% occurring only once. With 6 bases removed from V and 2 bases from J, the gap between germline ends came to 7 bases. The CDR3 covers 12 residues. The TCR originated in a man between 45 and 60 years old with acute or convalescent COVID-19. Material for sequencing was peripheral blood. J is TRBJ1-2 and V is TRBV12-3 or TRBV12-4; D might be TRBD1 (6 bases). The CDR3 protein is CASSQGNYGYTF. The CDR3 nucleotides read TGTGCCAGCAGCCAGGGGAACTATGGCTACACCTTC.